What follows are 8 T cell receptor beta chains derived from one specimen sequenced in a study of T cell responses to AZD1222 COVID-19 vaccine. Sequencing was performed with immunoSEQ multiplex PCR; in TCRdb, only in-frame clones are kept and a portion is missing. Of about 150,000 clones listed, about 92% are singletons. The material sequenced was peripheral blood, taken on day 0 of AZD1222 vaccination. Every receptor here comes from an adult in good health.

The J gene is TRBJ1-5, the V gene TRBV30; tentatively, D is TRBD1 (5 bases). Germline lookup yields CDR1 GTSNPN and CDR2 SVGIG (reference sequence). Trimming stripped 2 bases from V and 1 base from J, with 18 bases between. This CDR3 contains 17 residues. CDR3 region: CAWSSRRGIGSNQPQHF. CDR3 nucleotides: TGTGCCTGGAGTTCACGGAGGGGAATTGGGAGCAATCAGCCCCAGCATTTT.

The chain carries TRBV7-9 and TRBJ1-2; D is perhaps TRBD1 (6 bases). V was clipped by 5 bases and J by 4 bases, with 11 bases between them. CDR3 size: 13 residues. CDR1 and CDR2 from the germline V gene are SEHNR and FQNEAQ (reference sequence). The CDR3, as DNA: TGTGCCAGCAGCCCACAGGGTGGCTATGGCTACACCTTC. Its translation: CASSPQGGYGYTF. The full variable domain, completed using reference TRBV7-9 and TRBJ1-2, is DTGVSQNPRHKITKRGQNVTFRCDPISEHNRLYWYRQTLGQGPEFLTYFQNEAQLEKSRLLSDRFSAERPKGSFSTLEIQRTEQGDSAMYLCASSPQGGYGYTFGSGTRLTVV.

V gene TRBV7-2 combines with J gene TRBJ2-1, with no clear D. The germline CDR1 and CDR2 sequences are SGHTA and FQGNSA. Trimming removed 6 bases from V and 5 bases from J, with 14 bases in between. The CDR3 is 14 residues long. The CDR3: CASRPPERNNEQFF. As DNA, the CDR3 is TGTGCCAGCAGACCTCCCGAGCGAAACAATGAGCAGTTCTTC.

The chain carries TRBV5-1 and TRBJ1-2, with D possibly TRBD1 on 5 matching bases. The CDR3 has 14 amino acids. Looked up from germline, CDR1 is SGHRS and CDR2 is YFSETQ. V was shortened by 0 bases and J by 4 bases, with 10 bases between the two germline ends. CDR3 region: CASSLGVGGYGYTF. The CDR3 DNA is TGCGCCAGCAGCTTGGGTGTCGGGGGCTATGGCTACACCTTC.

CDR3 protein: CASSSVRTNTEAFF. CDR3 DNA sequence: TGTGCCAGCAGCTCCGTTAGAACGAACACTGAAGCTTTCTTT. The chain couples TRBV5-5 to TRBJ1-1; no definite D call. This CDR3 region has 14 residues. V was shortened by 3 bases and J by 1 base, with 10 bases between the two germline ends. Germline V CDR1 and CDR2: SGHKS, YYEKEE (reference sequence).

This clone was observed once. This chain connects TRBV19 to TRBJ2-5, with 7 nucleotides matching TRBD1. CDR1 is LNHDA and CDR2 is SQIVND in the germline V gene (reference sequence). The CDR3 loop spans 13 amino acids. V was pared by 5 bases and J by 2 bases, with 2 bases of the junction left unmatched. The CDR3 spells CASSSQGQETQYF. The CDR3 DNA is TGTGCCAGTAGTTCACAGGGGCAAGAGACCCAGTACTTC.

About this clone itself: The junction shows a germline mismatch at one end, possibly a read error. J is TRBJ2-3 and V is TRBV27, with 14 bases aligning to TRBD2. Germline CDR1 MNHEY, CDR2 SMNVEV (reference sequence). This CDR3 is built from 22 residues. The CDR3 protein is CASILFRRGLAGGLISTDTQYF. In DNA form, the CDR3 reads TGTGCCAGCATTTTATTTCGCCGCGGACTAGCGGGGGGCCTAATTAGCACAGATACGCAGTATTTT.

This rearrangement joins TRBV7-9 to TRBJ1-1, with D maybe TRBD1 (6 bases). This CDR3 has 13 amino acids. The V end was cut by 6 bases, the J end by 1 base, with 9 bases between. The germline gives CDR1 SEHNR, CDR2 FQNEAQ (reference sequence). CDR3 sequence reads: CASSLRGNTEAFF. The CDR3 DNA reads TGTGCCAGCAGTCTCAGGGGGAACACTGAAGCTTTCTTT.